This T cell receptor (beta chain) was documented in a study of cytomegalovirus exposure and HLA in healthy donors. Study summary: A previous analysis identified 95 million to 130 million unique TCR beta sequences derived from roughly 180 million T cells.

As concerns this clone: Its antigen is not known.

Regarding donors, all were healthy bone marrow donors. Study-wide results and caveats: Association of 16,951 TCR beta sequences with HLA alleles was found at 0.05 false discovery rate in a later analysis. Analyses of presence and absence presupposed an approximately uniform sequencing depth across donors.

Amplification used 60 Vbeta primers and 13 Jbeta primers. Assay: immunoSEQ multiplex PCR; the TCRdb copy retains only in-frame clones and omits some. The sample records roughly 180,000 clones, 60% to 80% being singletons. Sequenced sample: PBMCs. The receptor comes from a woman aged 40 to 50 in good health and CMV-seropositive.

As DNA, the CDR3 is TGTGCCAGCAGTTTCGTTCCGGGACAGGGGCGTGGCTACACCTTC. It translates to CASSFVPGQGRGYTF. V gene TRBV28 combines with J gene TRBJ1-2; 10 bases map to TRBD1. This CDR3 has 15 amino acids. Germline CDR1 and CDR2: MDHEN and SYDVKM. Trimming removed 3 bases from V and 7 bases from J; junction bases left unmatched: 8.